The clone carrying this T cell receptor (beta chain) was detected only a few times. A much larger clonotype is one base distant, so this may be a read error. This sample is drawn from a study of T cells in Graves' hyperthyroidism and ophthalmopathy. Study information: Sampling of peripheral blood happened at initial diagnosis, prior to any treatment.

This CDR3 region has 13 residues. CDR1 is SGHTA and CDR2 is FQGNSA in the germline V gene. The germline V and J ends were trimmed by 5 bases and 3 bases, with 10 bases remaining between them. The investigators amplified TCR beta CDR3 regions from RNA transcripts. First-round RT-PCR of the TCR CDR3 relied on the HTBI primer set. TCRdb recomputed calls from the multiplex PCR reads with MiXCR, one row per CDR3 protein. The sample consists of 250,000 to 400,000 distinct CDR3 sequences, about 13% of them appearing once. The chain combines TRBV7-2 with TRBJ2-5; perhaps TRBD1 as D (6 bases). The specimen was blood. This receptor was taken from a woman in her 40s with Graves' ophthalmopathy. In DNA form, the CDR3 reads TGTGCCAGCAGCGTGGCAGGGGAAGAGACCCAGTACTTC. Protein product: CASSVAGEETQYF.